These 29 T cell receptor beta chains originate from one sample sequenced in a study of T cell responses to AZD1222 COVID-19 vaccine. Clones were read by immunoSEQ multiplex PCR, and TCRdb kept only the in-frame ones, dropping some. The repertoire has fewer than 130,000 clones, roughly 92% of them found once; the top ten carry 2% to 3%. Sequencing used peripheral blood, obtained 28 days after the second AZD1222 dose. These receptors were obtained from an adult who received the AZD1222 COVID-19 vaccine.

The rearrangement links TRBV14 to TRBJ2-3; D unclear. This CDR3 region has 12 residues. The V end lost 5 bases, the J end lost 4 bases, and 7 bases lay between the germline ends. The germline gives CDR1 SGHDN, CDR2 FVKESK. CDR3: CASSSGADTQYF. The DNA for the CDR3 is TGTGCCAGCAGCTCAGGCGCAGATACGCAGTATTTT.

The rearrangement links TRBV6-5 to TRBJ2-2; no definite D call. The CDR3 runs to 13 residues. V was clipped by 6 bases and J by 7 bases, with 12 bases between them. The germline V gene has CDR1 MNHEY and CDR2 SVGAGI. Here the CDR3 DNA reads TGTGCCAGCAGGAAGGATGCTTACGGGGAGCTGTTTTTT. It encodes CASRKDAYGELFF.

The chain is built from TRBV13 and TRBJ2-7; the match to TRBD2 covers 13 bases. Looked up from germline, CDR1 is PRHDT and CDR2 is FYEKMQ (reference sequence). The CDR3 is 15 residues long. After removal of 3 bases from V and 3 bases from J, the junction contained 2 bases not matched to a gene. CDR3 residues: CASSLRTSGSYEQYF. The CDR3 DNA follows: TGTGCCAGCAGCTTGAGGACTAGCGGGAGCTACGAGCAGTACTTC.

The rearrangement links TRBV18 to TRBJ2-5; no definite D call. The V end was cut by 1 base, the J end by 5 bases, with 14 bases between. The V gene's germline CDR1 is KGHSH and CDR2 LQKENI. The CDR3 spans 15 residues. CDR3 nucleotides: TGTGCCAGCTCACCACGGTCCCATCTTGGGGAGACCCAGTACTTC. Encoded protein: CASSPRSHLGETQYF.

The chain joins TRBV18 to TRBJ1-2; TRBD1 aligns across 7 bases. The CDR3 is 12 residues long. CDR1 and CDR2 (germline): KGHSH, LQKENI. The V and J ends lost 6 bases and 3 bases, in that order; junction bases with no gene match: 1. The CDR3 DNA sequence: TGTGCCAGCTCCGGACAGGACTATGGCTACACCTTC. Translation gives CASSGQDYGYTF. Supplemented by reference TRBV18 and TRBJ1-2, the full variable domain reads NAGVMQNPRHLVRRRGQEARLRCSPMKGHSHVYWYRQLPEEGLKFMVYLQKENIIDESGMPKERFSAEFPKEGPSILRIQQVVRGDSAAYFCASSGQDYGYTFGSGTRLTVV.

Points on this clone: At one boundary the junction diverges from the germline segment, which might be a read error. J is TRBJ2-7 and V is TRBV10-2; TRBD1 is a possible D gene (6 bases). Germline values: CDR1 WSHSY, CDR2 SAAADI. This CDR3 has 12 residues. CDR3 DNA: TGCGCCAGCAGGACCACCTCGGACAGTTTTTTGTTC. Protein: CASRTTSDSFLF.

V usage is TRBV14 and J usage is TRBJ1-4, with D perhaps TRBD1 (6 bases). Germline loops: CDR1 SGHDN, CDR2 FVKESK. Between the trimmed V and J ends, which lost 0 bases and 8 bases, there was a span of 22 bases. The length of the CDR3 is 18 residues. This CDR3 reads CASSQELPHAGAAEKLFF. CDR3 nucleotides: TGTGCCAGCAGCCAAGAATTACCCCATGCGGGGGCCGCGGAAAAACTGTTTTTT.

The chain employs TRBV7-9 and TRBJ2-6; D is uncertain. Germline V gene data show CDR1 as SEHNR and CDR2 as FQNEAQ (reference sequence). V was cut by 8 bases and J by 4 bases, with 12 bases left in between. The CDR3 consists of 14 residues. The CDR3 spells CASHYFSGANVLTF. The DNA for the CDR3 is TGTGCCAGCCACTATTTCAGCGGGGCCAACGTCCTGACTTTC.

V and J are TRBV5-1 and TRBJ1-1, with D perhaps TRBD1 (5 bases). This CDR3 comprises 14 residues. Between the trimmed V and J ends, which lost 0 bases and 5 bases, there was a span of 11 bases. CDR1 and CDR2 from the germline V gene are SGHRS and YFSETQ. CDR3 sequence: CASSLVGARTEAFF. For the CDR3, the DNA is TGCGCCAGCAGCTTGGTAGGGGCTAGGACTGAAGCTTTCTTT.

The gene calls are TRBV9 and TRBJ1-1; D unresolved. The length of the CDR3 is 14 residues. Germline CDR1 reads SGDLS; CDR2 reads YYNGEE. Trimming cost V 1 base and J 0 bases, with 7 bases left between them. CDR3 sequence reads: CASSVSTVNTEAFF. The CDR3 bases are TGTGCCAGCAGCGTAAGTACAGTGAACACTGAAGCTTTCTTT.

This chain links TRBV27 with TRBJ1-5; D is undetermined. V was pared by 2 bases and J by 3 bases, with 8 bases between. CDR1 is MNHEY and CDR2 is SMNVEV in the germline V gene (reference sequence). The CDR3 has 14 amino acids. The CDR3 reads CASSLGVTNQPQHF. The CDR3 region has the DNA TGTGCCAGCAGTTTAGGGGTGACCAATCAGCCCCAGCATTTT.

The chain has TRBV4-2 and TRBJ2-3, with D possibly being TRBD2 (5 bases). The CDR3 covers 15 residues. CDR1 is LGHNA, CDR2 YNFKEQ, per germline. Trimming took off 1 base at V and 4 bases at J, with 12 bases between the two ends. CDR3 amino acids: CASSQVSVGADTQYF. DNA of the CDR3: TGTGCCAGCAGCCAAGTGTCTGTCGGGGCAGATACGCAGTATTTT.

The gene calls are TRBV5-1 and TRBJ2-1; TRBD1 aligns across 7 bases. The J segment lost 0 bases and the V segment lost 0 bases, leaving 3 bases of the junction unmatched. Germline V gene data show CDR1 as SGHRS and CDR2 as YFSETQ. CDR3 length: 16 amino acids. The CDR3 DNA reads as TGCGCCAGCAGCTTGGAGACAGGGAGCTCCTACAATGAGCAGTTCTTC. Its protein product is CASSLETGSSYNEQFF.

This clone was seen only once. Other DNA variants within this sample encode the same CDR3. The V and J genes are TRBV7-2 and TRBJ2-3, with 8 bases that match TRBD2. The germline CDR1 and CDR2 sequences are SGHTA and FQGNSA. The J segment lost 1 base and the V segment lost 0 bases, leaving 0 bases of the junction unmatched. This CDR3 is built from 15 residues. The CDR3 region is CASSLASGGTDTQYF. The CDR3 DNA sequence: TGTGCCAGCAGCTTAGCTAGCGGGGGCACAGATACGCAGTATTTT.

This chain links TRBV25-1 with TRBJ1-4; a weak D match, TRBD1 (6 bases). Germline V CDR1 and CDR2: MGHDK, SYGVNS. V was shortened by 1 base and J by 4 bases, with 13 bases between the two germline ends. The CDR3 has 16 residues. The CDR3 sequence is CASSEWGGWGNEKLFF. CDR3 DNA: TGTGCCAGCAGTGAATGGGGGGGCTGGGGTAATGAAAAACTGTTTTTT.

Turning to this clone: This CDR3 is also generated by other DNA sequences in the sample. This sequence joins TRBV6-5 and TRBJ1-4; D ambiguous. The CDR3 is 12 residues long. Deletions cut 0 bases from V and 8 bases from J, with 4 bases between. Germline V gene lookup returns CDR1 MNHEY and CDR2 SVGAGI. The CDR3, as DNA: TGTGCCAGCAGTTACTCGAGAGAAAAACTGTTTTTT. It encodes CASSYSREKLFF.

The rearrangement joins TRBV7-9 to TRBJ2-7, with 9 positions matching TRBD1. CDR1 SEHNR and CDR2 FQNEAQ come from the germline V gene (reference sequence). The ends lost 7 bases at V and 3 bases at J; junction bases unmatched: 4. The CDR3 sequence is 13 residues long. The CDR3 sequence is CASTGQGHYEQYF. The CDR3 region has the DNA TGTGCCAGCACAGGACAGGGGCACTACGAGCAGTACTTC. The entire variable domain, with the rest obtained from reference TRBV7-9 and TRBJ2-7, is as follows: DTGVSQNPRHKITKRGQNVTFRCDPISEHNRLYWYRQTLGQGPEFLTYFQNEAQLEKSRLLSDRFSAERPKGSFSTLEIQRTEQGDSAMYLCASTGQGHYEQYFGPGTRLTVT.

The CDR3 protein is CASSPRGTGGGNIQYF. In DNA, the CDR3 is TGTGCCAGCAGTCCGAGGGGGACAGGGGGTGGGAACATTCAGTACTTC. The genes are TRBV2 and TRBJ2-4, with TRBD1 matching over 11 bases. The CDR3 is 16 residues long. Germline loops: CDR1 SNHLY, CDR2 FYNNEI. V lost 5 bases and J lost 7; bases outside the gene matches: 10.

This chain links TRBV6-5 with TRBJ1-2; D not resolved. With 7 bases removed from V and 5 bases from J, the gap between germline ends came to 14 bases. This CDR3 region has 13 residues. Germline-derived CDR1 and CDR2 are MNHEY and SVGAGI. The CDR3 DNA is TGTGCCAGCATCCTGGGCCTCGGGTATGGCTACACCTTC. This encodes CASILGLGYGYTF.

The chain uses TRBV4-3 and TRBJ1-2; D remains unclear. This CDR3 is 13 amino acids long. The germline V gene has CDR1 LGHNA and CDR2 YSLEER. The germline V and J ends were trimmed by 0 bases and 2 bases, with 4 bases remaining between them. In DNA, the CDR3 is TGCGCCAGCAGCCAAGAGTCCAACTATGGCTACACCTTC. It is translated as CASSQESNYGYTF.

V is TRBV12-3 or TRBV12-4 and J is TRBJ1-5; 7 bases are shared with TRBD1. The trim removed 5 bases at V and 4 bases at J, leaving 2 bases unmatched. This CDR3 region has 13 residues. CDR3 amino acids: CASSPTGNQPQHF. The DNA of the CDR3 is TGTGCCAGCAGTCCGACAGGGAATCAGCCCCAGCATTTT.

The chain carries TRBV10-1 and TRBJ1-5, with a weak D call TRBD1 (6 bases). The CDR3 extends over 15 amino acids. V lost 4 bases to trimming and J lost 0 bases, with 10 bases between them. Germline CDR1 and CDR2: WNHNN and SYGVQD (reference sequence). CDR3 loop: CASSGHRVSNQPQHF. The CDR3, as DNA: TGCGCCAGCAGTGGCCACAGGGTTAGCAATCAGCCCCAGCATTTT.

This clone was detected only once. V usage is TRBV6-5 and J usage is TRBJ2-6; 7 positions agree with TRBD2. The germline V gene encodes CDR1 MNHEY and CDR2 SVGAGI. With V trimmed by 6 bases and J by 4 bases, 3 bases remained unmatched. This CDR3 is built from 14 residues. The CDR3 is CASRRGTGANVLTF. CDR3 sequence (DNA): TGTGCCAGCAGGCGGGGGACCGGGGCCAACGTCCTGACTTTC.

CDR3: CASSQVGVSGNTIYF. Here the CDR3 DNA reads TGTGCCAGCAGCCAAGTCGGGGTCTCAGGAAACACCATATATTTT. This chain links TRBV3-1 (or the pseudogene TRBV3-2) with TRBJ1-3; no reliable D call. The CDR3 consists of 15 residues. V shed 1 base and J shed 4 bases, with 11 bases lying between them. Germline-derived CDR1 and CDR2 are LGHDT and YNNKEL (reference sequence).

The chain carries TRBV18 and TRBJ1-3; D uncertain. Trimming removed 4 bases from V and 4 bases from J, with 14 bases in between. The CDR3 contains 15 residues. The germline V gene has CDR1 KGHSH and CDR2 LQKENI. The chain's CDR3 is CASSLNAAPGNTIYF. The CDR3 region has the DNA TGTGCCAGCTCACTAAACGCGGCGCCAGGAAACACCATATATTTT. The full variable domain, in which reference TRBV18 and TRBJ1-3 provide the parts outside the CDR3, is NAGVMQNPRHLVRRRGQEARLRCSPMKGHSHVYWYRQLPEEGLKFMVYLQKENIIDESGMPKERFSAEFPKEGPSILRIQQVVRGDSAAYFCASSLNAAPGNTIYFGEGSWLTVV.

The chain is built from TRBV6-5 and TRBJ2-5; 7 bases fit TRBD2. The CDR3 runs to 13 residues. After removal of 6 bases from V and 7 bases from J, the junction contained 8 bases not matched to a gene. Germline CDR1 reads MNHEY; CDR2 reads SVGAGI. The CDR3 DNA reads TGTGCCAGCAGACTAGCGAACGCAGGGACCCAGTACTTC. It specifies CASRLANAGTQYF.

The chain uses TRBV6-5 and TRBJ1-5; no definite D call. Trimming pared 5 bases from V and 6 bases from J, leaving 14 bases between. The CDR3 is 14 amino acids. Germline CDR1 reads MNHEY; CDR2 reads SVGAGI. CDR3 residues: CASSPTQSGQPQHF. DNA for the CDR3: TGTGCCAGCAGTCCGACACAAAGTGGTCAGCCCCAGCATTTT.

The V gene is TRBV2, the J gene TRBJ1-5; D gene uncertain. With 3 bases removed from V and 0 bases from J, the gap between germline ends came to 6 bases. Per the germline V gene, CDR1 is SNHLY and CDR2 is FYNNEI. The CDR3 totals 14 residues. CDR3 nucleotide sequence: TGTGCCAGCAGTGAGGGGAATAGCAATCAGCCCCAGCATTTT. Its protein is CASSEGNSNQPQHF.

The chain combines TRBV18 with TRBJ2-1; 9 bases align to TRBD1. Trimming at V came to 4 bases and at J to 0 bases, leaving 16 bases not matched to a gene. Germline CDR1 is KGHSH and CDR2 is LQKENI. CDR3 length equals 20 residues. CDR3 amino acids: CASSQPGQGFLVGSYNEQFF. The CDR3 DNA is TGTGCCAGCTCACAGCCGGGACAGGGATTCCTGGTGGGCTCCTACAATGAGCAGTTCTTC.